A selection of T cell receptor beta chains follows, all from one sample in a study of blood T cell repertoires in COVID-19. Sequencing used immunoSEQ multiplex PCR; TCRdb keeps in-frame clones, though not all of them. The table has some 170,000 clones, about three quarters seen once. The sequencing input was peripheral blood. These receptor sequences come from a woman between 45 and 60 years old with active or convalescent COVID-19. CDR3s include the opening cysteine and the closing phenylalanine or tryptophan. D genes are given only for firm matches. Clone size is not always given. Where it is, it says once, few, many or a class for expanded clones.

.,TRBJ1-1,.,TRBV11-3,13,CASSLNRNTEAFF,TGTGCCAGCAGCTTAAACAGAAACACTGAAGCTTTCTTT
few,TRBJ2-3,TRBD2,TRBV7-2,14,CASSAGLAGDTQYF,TGTGCCAGCAGCGCCGGACTAGCAGGCGATACGCAGTATTTT
.,TRBJ1-1,.,TRBV30,11,CAWSVFGEAFF,TGTGCCTGGAGTGTGTTCGGTGAAGCTTTCTTT
.,TRBJ2-3,TRBD1,TRBV7-3,14,CASSPTGGVDTQYF,TGTGCCAGCAGCCCTACAGGGGGCGTAGATACGCAGTATTTT
.,TRBJ1-5,.,TRBV7-2,16,CASSLMWGGSNQPQHF,TGTGCCAGCAGCCTAATGTGGGGGGGTAGCAATCAGCCCCAGCATTTT
once,TRBJ2-1,TRBD2,TRBV10-2,16,CASRGLAGELSDEQFF,TGCGCCAGCAGAGGACTAGCGGGAGAGTTGTCTGATGAGCAGTTCTTC
.,TRBJ2-1,TRBD2,TRBV27,16,CASSTRTSGNYNEQFF,TGTGCCAGCAGTACCCGGACTAGCGGGAACTACAATGAGCAGTTCTTC
.,TRBJ1-6,.,TRBV19,13,CASLSSYNSPLHF,TGTGCCAGCCTCAGCTCCTATAATTCACCCCTCCACTTT
.,TRBJ1-5,TRBD1,TRBV6-2/TRBV6-3,14,CASSQGQASQPQHF,TGTGCCAGCAGCCAGGGACAGGCGTCTCAGCCCCAGCATTTT
few,TRBJ1-1,.,TRBV6-5,15,CASSYSTEGLTEAFF,TGTGCCAGCAGTTACTCGACGGAGGGTCTCACTGAAGCTTTCTTT
.,TRBJ1-2,TRBD1,TRBV5-4,15,CASSFGQGSDYGYTF,TGTGCCAGCAGCTTCGGACAGGGTTCTGACTATGGCTACACCTTC
.,TRBJ2-1,TRBD2,TRBV28,15,CASSLGLAGGIEQFF,TGTGCCAGCAGTTTAGGACTAGCGGGAGGGATTGAGCAGTTCTTC